This passage covers 18 T cell receptor beta chains from one sample sequenced in a study of glioma-infiltrating T cells after dendritic cell vaccination (dated by TCRdb to 2016 to 2017). Explained via the paper, the time point label denotes: after dendritic cell vaccination, including at tumor progression/relapse. Library generation was performed with the immunoSEQ multiplex PCR assay. As stored in TCRdb, this immuneACCESS dataset retains in-frame rearrangements with V and J assigned. A fraction of the clones does not appear; measured against another copy, unresolved V genes explain less than half of the discrepancy, and the remainder lacks a known reason. This sample has fewer than 25,000 clones in its table, and roughly 89% of those were observed once. Clones ranked in the top ten supply less than 3% of the sample. The source material was blood, sampled after dendritic cell vaccination. These receptors were obtained from a human donor with glioblastoma.

J is TRBJ1-1 and V is TRBV11-2; D is unclear. The germline gives CDR1 SGHAT, CDR2 FQNNGV. V was clipped by 2 bases and J by 3 bases, with 7 bases between them. This CDR3 is built from 13 residues. CDR3 bases: TGTGCCAGCAGCTTATCCGGGTACACTGAAGCTTTCTTT. This codes for CASSLSGYTEAFF. Drawing the rest from reference TRBV11-2 and TRBJ1-1, the complete variable domain is EAGVAQSPRYKIIEKRQSVAFWCNPISGHATLYWYQQILGQGPKLLIQFQNNGVVDDSQLPKDRFSAERLKGVDSTLKIQPAKLEDSAVYLCASSLSGYTEAFFGQGTRLTVV.

The chain links TRBV19 to TRBJ2-3, with TRBD2 matching 9 bases. Germline V lookup: CDR1 LNHDA, CDR2 SQIVND (reference sequence). The CDR3 length is 19 residues. V was clipped by 5 bases and J by 4 bases; unmatched bases: 19. The CDR3 bases are TGTGCCAGTAGTCTTCGAACCCGGGAGCAGCGGGGGGTTCCAGATACGCAGTATTTT. It is translated as CASSLRTREQRGVPDTQYF.

This clone was found once. V is TRBV7-6 and J is TRBJ2-2; D is perhaps TRBD2 (5 bases). CDR3 length equals 11 residues. CDR1 is SGHVS, CDR2 FNYEAQ, per germline. V lost 8 bases and J lost 8, with 9 bases in between. CDR3 nucleotide sequence: TGTGCCAGCTCCCCGGGGGGGGAGCTGTTTTTT. Protein: CASSPGGELFF.

A remark on this clone: At the DNA level, this CDR3 is encoded by other sequences in the same sample as well. The chain couples TRBV6-5 to TRBJ1-6; possible D gene TRBD1, 5 bases. Germline loops: CDR1 MNHEY, CDR2 SVGAGI. The length of the CDR3 is 13 residues. The V and J ends lost 2 bases and 7 bases respectively, with 6 bases between them. The chain's CDR3 is CASSYHRNSPLHF. In DNA, the CDR3 is TGTGCCAGCAGTTACCACAGGAATTCACCCCTCCACTTT.

About this clone: Other nucleotide sequences in the sample specify the same CDR3. CDR3 bases: TGTGCCAGCAAACCCGGAGATACGCAGTATTTT. Its protein is CASKPGDTQYF. The genes are TRBV2 and TRBJ2-3; D is unresolved. Germline-derived CDR1 and CDR2 are SNHLY and FYNNEI. The CDR3 has 11 amino acids. Trimming cost V 7 bases and J 5 bases, with 7 bases left between them.

The chain recombines TRBV5-4 with TRBJ1-2, with D possibly TRBD1 on 6 matching bases. Germline loops: CDR1 SGHNT, CDR2 YYREEE (reference sequence). The CDR3 is 14 residues long. V was trimmed by 4 bases and J by 5 bases, leaving 15 bases between them. In DNA form, the CDR3 reads TGTGCCAGCAGCCCAGTTACAGGGTTTTATGGCTACACCTTC. Its translation is CASSPVTGFYGYTF.

CDR3 nucleotides: TGTGCCAGCAGCCGCGGGACTAGCGGGGGGGCCTTAGGAGGGGAGCAGTACTTC. This codes for CASSRGTSGGALGGEQYF. V and J are TRBV5-4 and TRBJ2-7, with 16 nucleotides matching TRBD2. The germline V gene encodes CDR1 SGHNT and CDR2 YYREEE (reference sequence). There are 18 residues in the CDR3. After removal of 4 bases from V and 7 bases from J, the junction contained 14 bases not matched to a gene.

The chain uses TRBV9 and TRBJ2-4, with D perhaps matching TRBD1 (6 bases). This CDR3 region has 18 residues. In germline, CDR1 is SGDLS, CDR2 YYNGEE. Between the trimmed V and J ends, which lost 0 bases and 0 bases, there was a span of 16 bases. CDR3 residues: CASSVDVQGNIAKNIQYF. CDR3 nucleotides: TGTGCCAGCAGCGTAGATGTACAGGGCAATATAGCCAAAAACATTCAGTACTTC.

This chain uses TRBV6-1 with TRBJ1-5; no clear D gene. CDR3 length equals 15 residues. V lost 2 bases and J lost 3, with 11 bases in between. CDR1 and CDR2 from the germline V gene are MNHNS and SASEGT. CDR3 in DNA: TGTGCCAGCAGTGAAACTACCCTTTCCAATCAGCCCCAGCATTTT. Translating gives CASSETTLSNQPQHF.

This clone has only one observation. The chain recombines TRBV7-2 with TRBJ2-1; 10 bases agree with TRBD2. V trimming: 1 base; J trimming: 9 bases; junction bases outside the gene matches: 6. The germline V gene encodes CDR1 SGHTA and CDR2 FQGNSA. The CDR3 runs 15 residues. The CDR3 DNA sequence: TGTGCCAGCAGCTTAGAGCTGCTAGCGGGGGCTGAGCAGTTCTTC. This sequence encodes CASSLELLAGAEQFF.

The chain couples TRBV27 to TRBJ1-5, with D possibly TRBD1 on 6 matching bases. This CDR3 contains 16 residues. CDR1 and CDR2 from the germline V gene are MNHEY and SMNVEV (reference sequence). The ends were cut back, 3 bases at V and 4 bases at J, with 16 bases in the middle. CDR3 in amino acids: CASSFSRTVENQPQHF. CDR3 coding DNA: TGTGCCAGCAGTTTTTCTAGGACAGTGGAGAATCAGCCCCAGCATTTT.

This chain uses TRBV4-1 with TRBJ2-5; 11 bases line up with TRBD1. V shed 3 bases and J 0 bases; nucleotides not matched to a gene: 3. The CDR3 runs to 16 residues. The V gene's germline CDR1 is MGHRA and CDR2 YSYEKL. This chain's CDR3 is CASSQDRGQDQETQYF. The CDR3, as DNA: TGCGCCAGCAGCCAGGACAGGGGGCAAGACCAAGAGACCCAGTACTTC.

This clone was observed a single time. The V and J genes are TRBV30 and TRBJ1-4; D possibly corresponds to TRBD1 (6 bases). CDR1 is GTSNPN, CDR2 SVGIG, per germline (reference sequence). Trimming pared 0 bases from V and 0 bases from J, leaving 8 bases between. The CDR3 covers 15 residues. The CDR3, as DNA: TGTGCCTGGAGTGTAGGGGGAGCAACTAATGAAAAACTGTTTTTT. Translation: CAWSVGGATNEKLFF.

In nucleotides, the CDR3 is TGTGCCAGCAGTGAGCAGGTCACCGGGGAGCTGTTTTTT. Protein sequence: CASSEQVTGELFF. The chain links TRBV6-1 to TRBJ2-2; D is uncertain. Germline V gene data show CDR1 as MNHNS and CDR2 as SASEGT. V shed 3 bases and J shed 4 bases, with 6 bases lying between them. The CDR3 spans 13 residues.

This clone was recorded once. The rearrangement uses TRBV2 and TRBJ2-5; 8 positions agree with TRBD1. The J call is uncertain, as TRBJ2-7 better fits the DNA end. Germline V gene lookup returns CDR1 SNHLY and CDR2 FYNNEI. This CDR3 comprises 14 residues. This CDR3 reads CASSGDRSMSEQYF. Written as DNA, the CDR3 is TGTGCCAGCAGCGGGGACAGGTCAATGAGCGAGCAGTACTTC.

The CDR3 here is CASSHSTGEGYEQYF. The CDR3 DNA is TGCGCCAGCAGCCACAGTACAGGGGAAGGCTACGAGCAGTACTTC. The rearrangement uses TRBV4-1 and TRBJ2-5; 7 bases are a match to TRBD1. The J call may be mistaken, given a closer DNA end match to TRBJ2-7. The germline V gene encodes CDR1 MGHRA and CDR2 YSYEKL. The CDR3 totals 15 residues.

The chain couples TRBV4-1 to TRBJ2-5; TRBD2 agrees at 12 bases. The germline CDR1 and CDR2 sequences are MGHRA and YSYEKL. The V segment lost 1 base and the J segment 5 bases; nucleotides outside the gene matches: 11. CDR3 size: 18 residues. CDR3: CASSQVGLAGGPDETQYF. CDR3 coding DNA: TGCGCCAGCAGCCAAGTCGGGCTAGCGGGGGGGCCAGATGAGACCCAGTACTTC.

V usage is TRBV7-9 and J usage is TRBJ2-5; 15 positions match TRBD2. Germline V CDR1 and CDR2: SEHNR, FQNEAQ (reference sequence). The ends lost 0 bases at V and 5 bases at J; junction bases unmatched: 1. CDR3 length: 16 residues. CDR3 region: CASSLAGLAGGETQYF. The CDR3 DNA sequence: TGTGCCAGCAGCTTAGCCGGACTAGCGGGGGGGGAGACCCAGTACTTC.